The rows below give T cell receptor beta chains drawn from one sample of a study of blood T cell repertoires in COVID-19. Profiled with immunoSEQ multiplex PCR; TCRdb holds only in-frame clones, not every one. The sample contains roughly 290,000 clones, about 86% of which appear only once. Sequences were obtained from peripheral blood. The receptors derive from a person aged 65-85 years with COVID-19, enrolled during active disease. Each CDR3 is given with its conserved first and last residue. A D gene is named only where the DNA matches it firmly. The listing skips clone size in some rows; elsewhere it reads once, few, many or a size class.

abundance	v_gene	d_gene	j_gene	CDR3nt	CDR3aa
-	TRBV29-1	-	TRBJ2-1	TGCAGCGTGGCCCACCCCGGGGGTGAGCAGTTCTTC	CSVAHPGGEQFF
once	TRBV14	TRBD2	TRBJ2-5	TGTGCCAGCAGCCGCAGACTAGCGGGGTCTCTTAAGGGAGAGACCCAGTACTTC	CASSRRLAGSLKGETQYF
-	TRBV25-1	-	TRBJ1-1	TGTGCCAGCAGTGGCGAAATGAACACTGAAGCTTTCTTT	CASSGEMNTEAFF
-	TRBV9	-	TRBJ1-1	TGTGCCAGCACCCAGGACGGGATGAACACTGAAGCTTTCTTT	CASTQDGMNTEAFF
-	TRBV3-1/TRBV3-2	TRBD2	TRBJ2-3	TGTGCCAGCCGGGAGGGAGGCACAGATACGCAGTATTTT	CASREGGTDTQYF
-	TRBV7-3	TRBD1	TRBJ2-3	TGTGCCAGCAGCCCCCAGGGGGCAGATACGCAGTATTTT	CASSPQGADTQYF
-	TRBV9	TRBD1	TRBJ1-5	TGTGCCAGCAGCGGTGAGGACAGGAATCAGCCCCAGCATTTT	CASSGEDRNQPQHF
-	TRBV19	-	TRBJ1-2	TGTGCCAGTAGTACCCGGACAGCCGACGTTACCTATGGCTACACCTTC	CASSTRTADVTYGYTF
once	TRBV7-2	-	TRBJ1-1	TGTGCCAGCACCTTCTTTGAGTACACTGAAGCTTTCTTT	CASTFFEYTEAFF
-	TRBV28	-	TRBJ1-6	TGTGCCAGCAGTCCTTTCCAGGGGCTTAACTTAAATTCACCCCTCCACTTT	CASSPFQGLNLNSPLHF
-	TRBV5-4	TRBD1	TRBJ1-6	TGTGCCAGCAGCGGAGCAGGGGGCGGCTCCTATAATTCACCCCTCCACTTT	CASSGAGGGSYNSPLHF
-	TRBV4-1	TRBD2	TRBJ2-5	TGCGCCAGCAGCCAGGGGGGGGTGGGAGATGATCAAGAGACCCAGTACTTC	CASSQGGVGDDQETQYF
-	TRBV18	-	TRBJ1-3	TGTGCCAGCTCACCATCCGGGTCGGGAAGCTCTGGAAACACCATATATTTT	CASSPSGSGSSGNTIYF
-	TRBV27	-	TRBJ2-1	TGTGCCAGCAGACAGGCAGGTGAGCAGTTCTTC	CASRQAGEQFF
-	TRBV24-1	-	TRBJ1-5	TGTGCCACCAGTGAGGGACTGAGCAATCAGCCCCAGCATTTT	CATSEGLSNQPQHF
-	TRBV11-2	-	TRBJ2-1	TGTGCCAGCAGCACTCTCCTAGCTGGCGAGCAGTTCTTC	CASSTLLAGEQFF
-	TRBV27	-	TRBJ2-5	TGTGCCAGCAGTCCCCGACGGGAAGAGACCCAGTACTTC	CASSPRREETQYF
-	TRBV5-6	TRBD2	TRBJ2-1	TGTGCCAGCAGCTTGAGTTTTCTAGCGGGACACAATGAGCAGTTCTTC	CASSLSFLAGHNEQFF
-	TRBV6-6	-	TRBJ2-1	TGTGCCAGCAGCCTAACCGGGACTCCGAATGAGCAGTTCTTC	CASSLTGTPNEQFF
-	TRBV5-1	-	TRBJ1-4	TGCGCCAGCAGCAAAGGACAGTCCTCTAATGAAAAACTGTTTTTT	CASSKGQSSNEKLFF
-	TRBV28	TRBD1	TRBJ2-7	TGTGCCAGCAGTTTTATGGGACAGGGGCCCTACGAGCAGTACTTC	CASSFMGQGPYEQYF
-	TRBV27	TRBD1	TRBJ2-3	TGTGCCAGCAGTTTGACAGGGATGGGGCAGTATTTT	CASSLTGMGQYF
-	TRBV13	-	TRBJ2-7	TGTGCCAGCAGCTTAGGTTCCAGGGGGGACGAGCAGTACTTC	CASSLGSRGDEQYF
-	TRBV19	-	TRBJ1-5	TGTGCCAGTAGTATTACCAGGGATAGCAATCAGCCCCAGCATTTT	CASSITRDSNQPQHF
-	TRBV29-1	TRBD2	TRBJ2-1	TGCAGCGTTGAACGGGACTACTACAATGAGCAGTTCTTC	CSVERDYYNEQFF
few	TRBV10-3	-	TRBJ1-1	TGTGCCATCAGTGAGTCGACCGGGGGGCGAGGAAACACTGAAGCTTTCTTT	CAISESTGGRGNTEAFF
-	TRBV9	TRBD2	TRBJ2-3	TGTGCCAGCAGCGCCAGACTAGCGGGGGGGCCTAGCACAGATACGCAGTATTTT	CASSARLAGGPSTDTQYF
-	TRBV19	-	TRBJ1-2	TGTGCCACCGCCCGGACAGAACTATTTGGCTACACCTTC	CATARTELFGYTF
-	TRBV4-1	-	TRBJ1-4	TGCGCCAGCAGCCAAGGTCAGGGCAGGGGAAATGAAAAACTGTTTTTT	CASSQGQGRGNEKLFF
-	TRBV6-6	TRBD1	TRBJ1-1	TGTGCCAGCAGTCACTACAGGGGCATGAACACTGAAGCTTTCTTT	CASSHYRGMNTEAFF
-	TRBV6-2/TRBV6-3	TRBD2	TRBJ2-7	TGTGCCAGCAGTGGCGCTAGCGGGGGGCTCTACGAGCAGTACTTC	CASSGASGGLYEQYF
-	TRBV6-5	-	TRBJ1-6	TGTGCCAGCAGTTACTCTTCGATCGAGCTAACTTCACCCCTCCACTTT	CASSYSSIELTSPLHF
-	TRBV28	-	TRBJ1-6	TGTGCCAGCAGCATGACTCGGGGGGGAAATTCACCCCTCCACTTT	CASSMTRGGNSPLHF
-	TRBV18	-	TRBJ1-1	TGTGCCAGCTCACCACCGGGCATCACTGAAGCTTTCTTT	CASSPPGITEAFF
-	TRBV2	TRBD1	TRBJ1-1	TGTGCCAGCAGCGAGACAGGGAATGAAGCTTTCTTT	CASSETGNEAFF
-	TRBV5-1	TRBD1	TRBJ2-2	TGCGCCAGCAGCTTCGAGACAGGGAGTAGCGGGGAGCTGTTTTTT	CASSFETGSSGELFF
few	TRBV4-3	TRBD2	TRBJ2-1	TGCGCCAGCAGCCTGGGACTAGCGGGAGGGAAATTCTTC	CASSLGLAGGKFF
-	TRBV28	-	TRBJ2-1	TGTGCCAGCAGTTCAGGGGGGACTTTGTACAATGAGCAGTTCTTC	CASSSGGTLYNEQFF
few	TRBV9	TRBD2	TRBJ2-3	TGTGCCAGCAGCGAGACTAGCGGGGGGTTGAATACGCAGTATTTT	CASSETSGGLNTQYF
-	TRBV6-2/TRBV6-3	TRBD2	TRBJ2-5	TGTGCCAGCAGTTCCCTCCCCTCGGGACTAGCGGTACAAGAGACCCAGTACTTC	CASSSLPSGLAVQETQYF
few	TRBV2	-	TRBJ2-7	TGTGCCAGCAGTGTCAGCGGTTACGAGCAGTACTTC	CASSVSGYEQYF
once	TRBV7-9	TRBD1	TRBJ2-5	TGTGCCAGCAGCTTAAGGACAGGGGAGAAGGAGACCCAGTACTTC	CASSLRTGEKETQYF
-	TRBV10-2	TRBD2	TRBJ2-7	TGCGCCAGCAGCCTGGATAGCGGGAGGGGTCTCGAGCAGTACTTC	CASSLDSGRGLEQYF
-	TRBV4-3	-	TRBJ1-4	TGCGCCAGCAGCCAAGAGGTTTCAGGGCGCTTCTTCCTGTTTTTT	CASSQEVSGRFFLFF
-	TRBV6-2/TRBV6-3	TRBD1	TRBJ1-2	TGTGCCAGCAGTTCCCCGGGACAGCGCCATCTTGGCTACACCTTC	CASSSPGQRHLGYTF
-	TRBV5-1	TRBD2	TRBJ2-1	TGCGCCAGCAGCCCCTCGGGACTAGCGATCAATGAGCAGTTCTTC	CASSPSGLAINEQFF
-	TRBV15	TRBD1	TRBJ1-3	TGTGCCACCAGCAGAGATCGGCAGGGGGAAGGAAACACCATATATTTT	CATSRDRQGEGNTIYF
-	TRBV7-2	-	TRBJ1-5	TGTGCCAGCAGCTTAGCTAGCCAGTTCCAGCCCCAGCATTTT	CASSLASQFQPQHF
-	TRBV18	TRBD1	TRBJ2-7	TGTGCCAGCTCACCAATCACAGGGGGAAAGTACTTC	CASSPITGGKYF
few	TRBV12-1	-	TRBJ2-3	TGTGCCAGCAGCTTTTGCCCCTCTTCAGGGGGAAGCTACACAGATACGCAGTATTTT	CASSFCPSSGGSYTDTQYF
once	TRBV5-1	TRBD1	TRBJ1-1	TGCGCCAGCAGCTTGGGGGGACAGAGCTCATTGACTGAAGCTTTCTTT	CASSLGGQSSLTEAFF
-	TRBV28	-	TRBJ1-2	TGTGCCAGCAGCTCCCCGGGGAACTATGGCTACACCTTC	CASSSPGNYGYTF
-	TRBV2	-	TRBJ1-4	TGTGCCAGCAGTGAATACTCCCTTTTAACGGGGGGGAGAAAACTGTTTTTT	CASSEYSLLTGGRKLFF
-	TRBV28	-	TRBJ2-7	TGTGCCAGCAGTTTGGGACTGCCCTACGAGCAGTACTTC	CASSLGLPYEQYF
-	TRBV6-5	-	TRBJ2-2	TGTGCCAGCAGTAAGCTAGGGGAGCTGTTTTTT	CASSKLGELFF
-	TRBV11-2	TRBD1	TRBJ1-2	TGTGCCAGCAGCTCGTTACAGGGGGCTCGAGGCTACACCTTC	CASSSLQGARGYTF
few	TRBV6-5	TRBD1	TRBJ2-7	TGTGCCAGCAGTCCCCGACAGGGTAGAGGCTACGAGCAGTACTTC	CASSPRQGRGYEQYF
-	TRBV5-8	-	TRBJ1-5	TGTGCCAGCAGCTTCCAGGCATACAATCAGCCCCAGCATTTT	CASSFQAYNQPQHF
-	TRBV5-5	-	TRBJ2-5	TGTGCCAGCAGCCTGAACGCACCGGGACTAGAGACCCAGTACTTC	CASSLNAPGLETQYF
-	TRBV6-5	TRBD1	TRBJ1-2	TGTGCCAGCAGGACAGATGACAGGGGGATTTATGGCTACACCTTC	CASRTDDRGIYGYTF